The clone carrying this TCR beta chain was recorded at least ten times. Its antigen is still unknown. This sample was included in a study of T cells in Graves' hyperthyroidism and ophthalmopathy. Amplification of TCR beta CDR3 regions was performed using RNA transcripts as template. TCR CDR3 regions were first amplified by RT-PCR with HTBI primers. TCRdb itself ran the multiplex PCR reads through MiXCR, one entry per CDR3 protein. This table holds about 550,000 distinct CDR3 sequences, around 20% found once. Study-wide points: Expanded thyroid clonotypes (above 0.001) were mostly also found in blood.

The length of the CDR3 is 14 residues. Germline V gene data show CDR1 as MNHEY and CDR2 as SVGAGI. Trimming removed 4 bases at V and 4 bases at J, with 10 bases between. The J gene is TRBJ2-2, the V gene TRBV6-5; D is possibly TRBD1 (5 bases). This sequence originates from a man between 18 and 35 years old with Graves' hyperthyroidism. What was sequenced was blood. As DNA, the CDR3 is TGTGCCAGCAGTTCCCAGGGTTTCACCGGGGAGCTGTTTTTT. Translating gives CASSSQGFTGELFF.